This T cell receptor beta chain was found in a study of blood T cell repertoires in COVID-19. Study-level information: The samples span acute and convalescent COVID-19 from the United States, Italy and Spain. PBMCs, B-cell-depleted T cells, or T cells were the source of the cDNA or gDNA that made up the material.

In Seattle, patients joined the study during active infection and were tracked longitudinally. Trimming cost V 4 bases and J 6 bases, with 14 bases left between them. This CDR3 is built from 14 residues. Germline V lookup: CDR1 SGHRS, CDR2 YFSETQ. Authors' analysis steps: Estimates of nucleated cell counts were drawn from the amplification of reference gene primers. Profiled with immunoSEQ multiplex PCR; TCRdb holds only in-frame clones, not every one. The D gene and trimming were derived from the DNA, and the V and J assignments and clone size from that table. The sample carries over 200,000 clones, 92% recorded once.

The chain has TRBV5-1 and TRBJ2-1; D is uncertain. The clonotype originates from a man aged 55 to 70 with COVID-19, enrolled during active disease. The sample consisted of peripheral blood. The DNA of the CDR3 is TGCGCCAGCAGCAACGTCGAGCTAGTCAATGAGCAGTTCTTC. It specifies CASSNVELVNEQFF. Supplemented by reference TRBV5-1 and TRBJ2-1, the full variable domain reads KAGVTQTPRYLIKTRGQQVTLSCSPISGHRSVSWYQQTPGQGLQFLFEYFSETQRNKGNFPGRFSGRQFSNSRSEMNVSTLELGDSALYLCASSNVELVNEQFFGPGTRLTVL.